A single T cell receptor (beta chain) is shown here with its context. The CDR3 totals 15 residues. Germline CDR1 is SGDLS and CDR2 is YYNGEE. The germline V and J ends were trimmed by 4 bases and 1 base, with 14 bases remaining between them. These data belong to a study of T cells in tuberculosis. Study-wide background: The T cells targeted glucose monomycolate, a mycobacterial lipid, via CD1B.

Study-level points and caveats: Low-affinity CD1B-GMM tetramer-binding T cells may have been missed.

No alpha-beta pairing information exists for these sequences. TCRdb keeps only in-frame clones here, not all; method: immunoSEQ multiplex PCR. This table has around 60,000 clones, 65% to 90% appearing once. Thawed, overnight-rested PBMC were stained with GMM-loaded CD1B tetramer, viability dye and anti-CD3, then sorted. C32 glucose monomycolate from Rhodococcus equi was loaded onto the CD1B tetramers. Each donor contributed roughly 96,000 sorted tetramer-negative cells. The sequencing sample was made of CD1b-GMM tetramer-negative cells sorted from PBMCs. This sequence originates from an adult woman with latent tuberculosis. V and J are TRBV9 and TRBJ1-1; possibly TRBD1 for D (6 bases). This CDR3 is CASSPRAGENTEAFF. As DNA, the CDR3 is TGTGCCAGCAGCCCCCGGGCAGGGGAGAACACTGAAGCTTTCTTT.